This record concerns one T cell receptor beta chain sequence. Vbeta (60) and Jbeta (13) primers were used in the PCR. The data were produced by immunoSEQ multiplex PCR, yet TCRdb's version contains in-frame clones alone and is incomplete. The specimen's table records 150,000 to 200,000 clones. Between the trimmed V and J ends, which lost 4 bases and 5 bases, there was a span of 26 bases. Germline CDR1 reads MNHNS; CDR2 reads SASEGT. The CDR3 has 18 amino acids. This sample is drawn from a study of cytomegalovirus exposure and HLA in healthy donors. The TCR comes from a woman in her sixties in good health and CMV-seronegative. Sequences were obtained from PBMCs. The V and J genes are TRBV6-1 and TRBJ1-1; possibly TRBD1 for D (5 bases). The CDR3 here is CASSGGGNRKPRGTEAFF. The CDR3 coding sequence is TGTGCCAGCAGTGGGGGGGGTAACAGGAAACCCCGGGGGACTGAAGCTTTCTTT.